This T cell receptor beta chain comes out of a study of blood T cell repertoires in COVID-19. As originally analysed: Cell counts per sample came from amplifying reference gene primers. TCRdb keeps only in-frame clones here, not all; method: immunoSEQ multiplex PCR. V, J and clone size derive from that table, while D and trimming were established from the DNA sequence. The repertoire has about 74,000 clones, 84% of them found once; the top ten carry about 37%. Trimming removed 4 bases from V and 0 bases from J; junction bases left unmatched: 2. The CDR3 is 14 residues long. Germline CDR1 is LNHDA and CDR2 is SQIVND (reference sequence).

Sequencing was done on a sample of peripheral blood. The clonotype was recovered from an older man with acute or convalescent COVID-19. The rearrangement joins TRBV19 to TRBJ2-7; TRBD2 aligns across 8 bases. CDR3: CASSKTSDSYEQYF. CDR3 bases: TGTGCCAGTAGTAAGACTAGCGACTCCTACGAGCAGTACTTC. The whole variable domain, remainder taken from reference TRBV19 and TRBJ2-7, is DGGITQSPKYLFRKEGQNVTLSCEQNLNHDAMYWYRQDPGQGLRLIYYSQIVNDFQKGDIAEGYSVSREKKESFPLTVTSAQKNPTAFYLCASSKTSDSYEQYFGPGTRLTVT.